These T cell receptor beta chains were read from a single sample in a study of T cells in Graves' hyperthyroidism and ophthalmopathy. TCRdb recomputed calls from the multiplex PCR reads with MiXCR, one row per CDR3 protein. The sample lists around 300,000 distinct CDR3 sequences; 12% to 15% were seen once. The source material was blood. The receptors come from a woman aged 50 to 60 with Graves' hyperthyroidism that later progressed to Graves' ophthalmopathy. The CDR3 runs from the conserved cysteine through the conserved F or W. Fields, in order: V gene, clone size, J gene, D gene, CDR3 protein, CDR3 DNA. D genes are given only for firm matches. Expanded clones are given a class, and other clones once, few, many or no size at all.

V gene: TRBV20-1
clone size: many
J gene: TRBJ2-3
D gene: TRBD2
CDR3 protein: CSARRASGRQDTQYF
CDR3 DNA: TGCAGTGCTAGGCGCGCTAGCGGGAGGCAAGATACGCAGTATTTT

V gene: TRBV20-1
clone size: many
J gene: TRBJ2-6
D gene: -
CDR3 protein: CSASPGVGGANVLTF
CDR3 DNA: TGCAGTGCTAGCCCAGGGGTAGGTGGGGCCAACGTCCTGACTTTC

V gene: TRBV7-3
clone size: many
J gene: TRBJ2-5
D gene: TRBD1
CDR3 protein: CASSVEGAGETQYF
CDR3 DNA: TGTGCCAGCAGCGTAGAGGGGGCAGGGGAGACCCAGTACTTC

V gene: TRBV7-9
clone size: -
J gene: TRBJ2-1
D gene: TRBD2
CDR3 protein: CASSYPSGRDDEQFF
CDR3 DNA: TGTGCCAGCAGCTACCCTAGCGGGCGCGATGATGAGCAGTTCTTC

V gene: TRBV5-1
clone size: many
J gene: TRBJ2-2
D gene: -
CDR3 protein: CASSLARADTGELFF
CDR3 DNA: TGCGCCAGCAGCTTGGCCAGGGCGGACACCGGGGAGCTGTTTTTT

V gene: TRBV12-3/TRBV12-4
clone size: many
J gene: TRBJ2-7
D gene: TRBD2
CDR3 protein: CASSWGFRSSGTRTYYEQYF
CDR3 DNA: TGTGCCAGCAGTTGGGGGTTTAGGTCTAGCGGGACCCGAACATACTACGAGCAGTACTTC

V gene: TRBV11-2
clone size: many
J gene: TRBJ2-3
D gene: TRBD2
CDR3 protein: CASSQWDYKDTQYF
CDR3 DNA: TGTGCCAGCAGCCAATGGGACTACAAGGATACGCAGTATTTT

V gene: TRBV11-2
clone size: many
J gene: TRBJ2-4
D gene: TRBD2
CDR3 protein: CASSLDWLAGVGVNIQYF
CDR3 DNA: TGTGCCAGCAGCTTAGATTGGCTAGCGGGAGTGGGAGTAAACATTCAGTACTTC

V gene: TRBV15
clone size: many
J gene: TRBJ2-4
D gene: -
CDR3 protein: CATSVAKNIQYF
CDR3 DNA: TGTGCCACCAGCGTAGCCAAAAACATTCAGTACTTC

V gene: TRBV5-5
clone size: -
J gene: TRBJ2-2
D gene: TRBD2
CDR3 protein: CASRSTSGSPNLNTGELFF
CDR3 DNA: TGTGCCAGCAGATCGACTAGCGGGAGCCCTAATTTAAACACCGGGGAGCTGTTTTTT

V gene: TRBV5-1
clone size: many
J gene: TRBJ2-7
D gene: TRBD2
CDR3 protein: CASSRGLVGNGEQYF
CDR3 DNA: TGCGCCAGCAGCCGCGGACTAGTCGGAAACGGCGAGCAGTACTTC

V gene: TRBV30
clone size: -
J gene: TRBJ2-6
D gene: -
CDR3 protein: CAWNIGNSGANVLTF
CDR3 DNA: TGTGCCTGGAATATAGGAAACTCTGGGGCCAACGTCCTGACTTTC

V gene: TRBV2
clone size: many
J gene: TRBJ1-3
D gene: TRBD1
CDR3 protein: CASRGQVGNTIYF
CDR3 DNA: TGTGCCAGCAGGGGACAGGTCGGAAACACCATATATTTT

V gene: TRBV9
clone size: few
J gene: TRBJ2-2
D gene: TRBD1
CDR3 protein: CASSVARGQGATGELFF
CDR3 DNA: TGTGCCAGCAGCGTAGCTCGGGGACAGGGGGCCACCGGGGAGCTGTTTTTT

V gene: TRBV6-1
clone size: many
J gene: TRBJ2-3
D gene: TRBD1
CDR3 protein: CATRDRGRTDTQYF
CDR3 DNA: TGTGCCACCCGGGACAGGGGGCGCACAGATACGCAGTATTTT

V gene: TRBV20-1
clone size: -
J gene: TRBJ2-4
D gene: TRBD2
CDR3 protein: CSARDAVLAGKNIQYF
CDR3 DNA: TGCAGTGCTAGAGATGCGGTCCTAGCGGGGAAAAACATTCAGTACTTC

V gene: TRBV4-2
clone size: -
J gene: TRBJ2-7
D gene: -
CDR3 protein: CASSQDLGGRGHEQYF
CDR3 DNA: TGTGCCAGCAGCCAAGATCTTGGGGGTAGAGGCCACGAGCAGTACTTC

V gene: TRBV24-1
clone size: many
J gene: TRBJ2-7
D gene: TRBD1
CDR3 protein: CATSAGTGPIRTYEQYF
CDR3 DNA: TGTGCCACCAGCGCCGGGACAGGGCCCATTCGGACCTACGAGCAGTACTTC

V gene: TRBV9
clone size: -
J gene: TRBJ2-1
D gene: TRBD2
CDR3 protein: CASSETRGLAGAEQFF
CDR3 DNA: TGTGCCAGCAGCGAGACCAGGGGACTAGCGGGAGCTGAGCAGTTCTTC

V gene: TRBV4-1
clone size: -
J gene: TRBJ1-5
D gene: TRBD1
CDR3 protein: CAGSHTGGKEYSNQPQHF
CDR3 DNA: TGCGCCGGCAGCCACACAGGGGGTAAGGAATATAGCAATCAGCCCCAGCATTTT

V gene: TRBV3-1
clone size: many
J gene: TRBJ2-7
D gene: TRBD2
CDR3 protein: CASSPPGLAGGSSYEQYF
CDR3 DNA: TGTGCCAGCAGCCCTCCGGGACTAGCGGGAGGTAGTTCCTACGAGCAGTACTTC

V gene: TRBV9
clone size: once
J gene: TRBJ1-1
D gene: -
CDR3 protein: CASSERQGAAEAFF
CDR3 DNA: TGTGCCAGCAGCGAGAGGCAAGGGGCAGCTGAAGCTTTCTTT

V gene: TRBV6-1
clone size: many
J gene: TRBJ2-7
D gene: -
CDR3 protein: CASRVGPGAYEQYF
CDR3 DNA: TGTGCCAGCAGGGTGGGACCCGGAGCCTACGAGCAGTACTTC

V gene: TRBV2
clone size: -
J gene: TRBJ2-1
D gene: -
CDR3 protein: CASSQLAGNEQFF
CDR3 DNA: TGTGCCAGCAGTCAGTTAGCAGGCAATGAGCAGTTCTTC

V gene: TRBV2
clone size: many
J gene: TRBJ2-3
D gene: TRBD2
CDR3 protein: CARTRDYTDTQYF
CDR3 DNA: TGTGCCAGAACCCGGGACTACACAGATACGCAGTATTTT

V gene: TRBV30
clone size: many
J gene: TRBJ1-5
D gene: TRBD1
CDR3 protein: CAWSADRGDQPQHF
CDR3 DNA: TGTGCCTGGAGTGCTGACAGGGGTGATCAGCCCCAGCATTTT

V gene: TRBV5-1
clone size: -
J gene: TRBJ2-2
D gene: TRBD1
CDR3 protein: CASSLETGVATGELFF
CDR3 DNA: TGCGCCAGCAGCTTGGAGACAGGGGTGGCCACCGGGGAGCTGTTTTTT

V gene: TRBV11-2
clone size: -
J gene: TRBJ2-7
D gene: -
CDR3 protein: CASSSPAQGNEQYF
CDR3 DNA: TGTGCCAGCAGCTCCCCAGCCCAAGGCAACGAGCAGTACTTC

V gene: TRBV5-5
clone size: few
J gene: TRBJ1-5
D gene: TRBD1
CDR3 protein: CASSLDPGQGKPQHF
CDR3 DNA: TGTGCCAGCAGCTTGGACCCGGGACAGGGAAAGCCCCAGCATTTT

V gene: TRBV5-1
clone size: -
J gene: TRBJ1-4
D gene: -
CDR3 protein: CASSSGGGATNEKLFF
CDR3 DNA: TGCGCCAGCAGCTCGGGGGGCGGTGCAACTAATGAAAAACTGTTTTTT

V gene: TRBV10-2
clone size: many
J gene: TRBJ1-5
D gene: TRBD1
CDR3 protein: CASSEAGGDQPQHF
CDR3 DNA: TGCGCCAGCAGTGAGGCAGGGGGGGATCAGCCCCAGCATTTT

V gene: TRBV12-3/TRBV12-4
clone size: -
J gene: TRBJ2-1
D gene: TRBD2
CDR3 protein: CASSLASSGRDDEQFF
CDR3 DNA: TGTGCCAGCAGTTTAGCGAGTAGCGGGCGCGATGATGAGCAGTTCTTC

V gene: TRBV4-2
clone size: -
J gene: TRBJ2-7
D gene: -
CDR3 protein: CASSPATGSSYEQYF
CDR3 DNA: TGTGCCAGCAGCCCAGCTACAGGGAGTTCCTACGAGCAGTACTTC

V gene: TRBV3-1
clone size: few
J gene: TRBJ2-5
D gene: -
CDR3 protein: CASSHTSEGTQTQYF
CDR3 DNA: TGTGCCAGCAGCCACACTTCGGAAGGGACGCAGACCCAGTACTTC